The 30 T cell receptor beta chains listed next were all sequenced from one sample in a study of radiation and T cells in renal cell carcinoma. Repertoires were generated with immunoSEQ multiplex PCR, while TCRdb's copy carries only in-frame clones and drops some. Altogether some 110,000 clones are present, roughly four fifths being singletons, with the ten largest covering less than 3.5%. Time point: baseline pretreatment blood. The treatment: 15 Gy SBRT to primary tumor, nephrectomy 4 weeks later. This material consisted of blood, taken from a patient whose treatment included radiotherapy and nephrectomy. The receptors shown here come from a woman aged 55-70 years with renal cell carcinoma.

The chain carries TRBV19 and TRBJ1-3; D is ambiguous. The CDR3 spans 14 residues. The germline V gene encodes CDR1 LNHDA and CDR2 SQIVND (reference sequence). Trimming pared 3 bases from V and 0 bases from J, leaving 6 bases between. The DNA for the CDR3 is TGTGCCAGTAGTATTGAGATCTCTGGAAACACCATATATTTT. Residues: CASSIEISGNTIYF. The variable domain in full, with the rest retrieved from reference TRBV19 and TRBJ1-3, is DGGITQSPKYLFRKEGQNVTLSCEQNLNHDAMYWYRQDPGQGLRLIYYSQIVNDFQKGDIAEGYSVSREKKESFPLTVTSAQKNPTAFYLCASSIEISGNTIYFGEGSWLTVV.

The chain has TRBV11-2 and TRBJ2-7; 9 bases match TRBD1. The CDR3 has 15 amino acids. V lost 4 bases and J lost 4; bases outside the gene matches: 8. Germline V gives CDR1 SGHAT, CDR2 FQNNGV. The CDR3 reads CASSSTGTGRYEQYF. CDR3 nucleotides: TGTGCCAGCAGCTCTACCGGGACAGGGAGGTACGAGCAGTACTTC.

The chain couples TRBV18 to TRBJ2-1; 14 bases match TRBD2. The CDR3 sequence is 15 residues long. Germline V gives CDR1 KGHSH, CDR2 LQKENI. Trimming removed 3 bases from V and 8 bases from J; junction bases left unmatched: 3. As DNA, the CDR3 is TGTGCCAGCTCACCCGGGACTAGCGGGAGCCATGAGCAGTTCTTC. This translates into CASSPGTSGSHEQFF.

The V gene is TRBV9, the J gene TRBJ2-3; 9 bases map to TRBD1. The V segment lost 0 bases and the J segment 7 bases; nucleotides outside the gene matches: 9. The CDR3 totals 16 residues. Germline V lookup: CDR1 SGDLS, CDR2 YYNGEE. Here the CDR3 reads CASSVGVTGGYNTQYF. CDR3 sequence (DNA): TGTGCCAGCAGCGTAGGAGTGACAGGGGGTTACAATACGCAGTATTTT.

CDR3 sequence: CASSVAQGARAYNEQFF. CDR3 bases: TGTGCCAGCAGCGTAGCCCAGGGGGCGCGTGCCTACAATGAGCAGTTCTTC. The rearrangement uses TRBV9 and TRBJ2-1; TRBD1 matches at 8 bases. This CDR3 spans 17 amino acids. The germline CDR1 and CDR2 sequences are SGDLS and YYNGEE. The trim removed 0 bases at V and 2 bases at J, leaving 7 bases unmatched.

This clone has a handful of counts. The CDR3 loop reads CSVRGGVTDTQYF. For the CDR3, the DNA is TGCAGCGTCAGGGGAGGGGTCACAGATACGCAGTATTTT. The rearrangement links TRBV29-1 to TRBJ2-3, with D possibly being TRBD2 (7 bases). CDR3 size: 13 residues. V shed 6 bases and J shed 2 bases, with 12 bases lying between them. From germline, CDR1 is SQVTM and CDR2 ANQGSEA.

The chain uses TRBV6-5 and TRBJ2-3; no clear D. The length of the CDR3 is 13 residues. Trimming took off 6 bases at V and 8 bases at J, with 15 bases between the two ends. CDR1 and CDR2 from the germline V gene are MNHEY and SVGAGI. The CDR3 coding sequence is TGTGCCAGCAGAGATGTAGCAGCAGGTACGCAGTATTTT. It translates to CASRDVAAGTQYF.

CDR3: CASSTSQGNTDTQYF. For the CDR3, the DNA is TGCGCCAGCAGTACCTCTCAGGGAAACACAGATACGCAGTATTTT. The V and J genes are TRBV5-1 and TRBJ2-3, with a weak D call TRBD1 (5 bases). This CDR3 is built from 15 residues. Germline CDR1 and CDR2: SGHRS and YFSETQ. With 5 bases removed from V and 2 bases from J, the gap between germline ends came to 15 bases. The full variable domain, with the rest looked up from reference TRBV5-1 and TRBJ2-3, is KAGVTQTPRYLIKTRGQQVTLSCSPISGHRSVSWYQQTPGQGLQFLFEYFSETQRNKGNFPGRFSGRQFSNSRSEMNVSTLELGDSALYLCASSTSQGNTDTQYFGPGTRLTVL.

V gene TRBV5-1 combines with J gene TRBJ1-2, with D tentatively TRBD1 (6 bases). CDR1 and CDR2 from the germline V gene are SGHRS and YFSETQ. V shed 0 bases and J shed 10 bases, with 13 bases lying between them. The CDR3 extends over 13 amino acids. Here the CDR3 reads CASSLDNREDYTF. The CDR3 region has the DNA TGCGCCAGCAGCTTGGATAACAGGGAGGACTACACCTTC.

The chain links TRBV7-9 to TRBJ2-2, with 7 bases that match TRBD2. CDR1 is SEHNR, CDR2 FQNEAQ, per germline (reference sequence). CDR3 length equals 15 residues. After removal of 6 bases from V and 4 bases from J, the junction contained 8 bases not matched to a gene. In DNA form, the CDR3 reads TGTGCCAGCAGGGTCGGTCTAGCGGCCACCGGGGAGCTGTTTTTT. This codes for CASRVGLAATGELFF.

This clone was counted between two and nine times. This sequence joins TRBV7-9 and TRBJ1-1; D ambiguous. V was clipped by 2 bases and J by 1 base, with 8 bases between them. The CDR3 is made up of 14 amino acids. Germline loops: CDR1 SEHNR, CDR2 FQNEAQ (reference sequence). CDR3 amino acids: CASSLSGENTEAFF. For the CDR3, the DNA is TGTGCCAGCAGCTTATCGGGAGAGAACACTGAAGCTTTCTTT.

The CDR3 protein is CASSYSRPSTGELFF. CDR3 DNA sequence: TGTGCCAGCAGTTACTCGAGGCCGAGCACCGGGGAGCTGTTTTTT. The chain is built from TRBV6-5 and TRBJ2-2; D gene unclear. V lost 0 bases and J 4 bases, leaving 9 bases between the germline ends. The CDR3 has 15 residues. Germline V lookup: CDR1 MNHEY, CDR2 SVGAGI.

CDR3 in amino acids: CASSSTGTSGRGTDTQYF. CDR3 in DNA: TGTGCCAGCAGTTCGACCGGGACTAGCGGGAGGGGCACAGATACGCAGTATTTT. V gene TRBV27 combines with J gene TRBJ2-3; 16 nucleotides line up with TRBD2. Germline CDR1 reads MNHEY; CDR2 reads SMNVEV (reference sequence). V trimming: 4 bases; J trimming: 1 base; junction bases outside the gene matches: 5. The CDR3 is 18 residues long.

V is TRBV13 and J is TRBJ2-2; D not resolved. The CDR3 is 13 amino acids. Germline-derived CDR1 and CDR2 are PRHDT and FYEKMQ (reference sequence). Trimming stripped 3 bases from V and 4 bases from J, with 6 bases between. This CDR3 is CASSFFGTGELFF. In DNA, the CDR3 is TGTGCCAGCAGCTTCTTTGGCACCGGGGAGCTGTTTTTT.

CDR3 nucleotide sequence: TGTGCCAGTAGTATTAGCGGGAGCACCGCAGATACGCAGTATTTT. Protein product: CASSISGSTADTQYF. The chain has TRBV19 and TRBJ2-3; 9 bases are shared with TRBD2. The CDR3 consists of 15 residues. From germline, CDR1 is LNHDA and CDR2 SQIVND (reference sequence). With 3 bases clipped from V and 4 bases from J, the junction kept 5 bases outside the gene matches.

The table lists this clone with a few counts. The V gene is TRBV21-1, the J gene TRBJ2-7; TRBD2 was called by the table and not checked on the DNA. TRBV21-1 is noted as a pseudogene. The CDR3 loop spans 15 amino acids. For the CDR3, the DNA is TGTGCCAGCAGCACTCTAAGCGGGGGAATCTACGAGCAGTACTTC. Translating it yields CASSTLSGGIYEQYF.

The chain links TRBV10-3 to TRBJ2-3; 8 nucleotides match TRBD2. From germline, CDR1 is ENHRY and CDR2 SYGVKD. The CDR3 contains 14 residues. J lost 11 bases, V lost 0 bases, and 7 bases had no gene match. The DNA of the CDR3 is TGTGCCATCAGTGAGTCCCGCGGGGGGATCGGGCAGTATTTT. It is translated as CAISESRGGIGQYF.

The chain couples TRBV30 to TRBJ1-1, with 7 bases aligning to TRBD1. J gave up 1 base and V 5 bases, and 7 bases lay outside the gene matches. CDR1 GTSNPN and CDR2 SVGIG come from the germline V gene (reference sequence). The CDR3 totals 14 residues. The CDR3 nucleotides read TGTGCCTGGGGACCGGGACAGTCGAACACTGAAGCTTTCTTT. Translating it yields CAWGPGQSNTEAFF.

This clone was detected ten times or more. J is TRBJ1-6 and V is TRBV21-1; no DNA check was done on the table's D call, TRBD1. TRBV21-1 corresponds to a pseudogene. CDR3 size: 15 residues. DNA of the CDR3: TGTGCCAGCAGCCCCCTTGGACAGGGTGGTTCACCCCTCCACTTT. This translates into CASSPLGQGGSPLHF.

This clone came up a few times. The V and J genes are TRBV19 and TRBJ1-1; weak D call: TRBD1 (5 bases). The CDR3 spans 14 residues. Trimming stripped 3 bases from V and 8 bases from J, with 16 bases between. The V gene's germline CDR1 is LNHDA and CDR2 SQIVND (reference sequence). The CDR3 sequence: CASSIGGGAVEAFF. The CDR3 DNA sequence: TGTGCCAGTAGTATTGGGGGGGGTGCGGTAGAAGCTTTCTTT.

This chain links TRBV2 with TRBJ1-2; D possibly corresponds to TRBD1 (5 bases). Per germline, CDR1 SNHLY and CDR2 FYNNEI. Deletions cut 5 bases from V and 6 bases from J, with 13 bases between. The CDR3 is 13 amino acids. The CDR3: CASSTWGGNGYTF. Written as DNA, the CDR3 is TGTGCCAGCAGTACCTGGGGGGGGAATGGCTACACCTTC.

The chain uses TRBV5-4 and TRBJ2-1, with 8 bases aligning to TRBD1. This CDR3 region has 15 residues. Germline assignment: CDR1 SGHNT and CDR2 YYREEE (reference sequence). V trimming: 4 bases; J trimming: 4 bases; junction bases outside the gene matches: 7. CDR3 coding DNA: TGTGCCAGCAGCCCGGGACAGGATCGATACAATGAGCAGTTCTTC. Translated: CASSPGQDRYNEQFF.

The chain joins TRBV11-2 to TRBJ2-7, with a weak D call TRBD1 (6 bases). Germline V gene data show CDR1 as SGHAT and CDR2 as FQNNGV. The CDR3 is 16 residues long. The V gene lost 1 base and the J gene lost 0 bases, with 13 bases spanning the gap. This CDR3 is CASSLGAGAISYEQYF. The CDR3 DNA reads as TGTGCCAGCAGCTTAGGGGCAGGGGCCATCTCCTACGAGCAGTACTTC. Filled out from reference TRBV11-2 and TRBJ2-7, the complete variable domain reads EAGVAQSPRYKIIEKRQSVAFWCNPISGHATLYWYQQILGQGPKLLIQFQNNGVVDDSQLPKDRFSAERLKGVDSTLKIQPAKLEDSAVYLCASSLGAGAISYEQYFGPGTRLTVT.

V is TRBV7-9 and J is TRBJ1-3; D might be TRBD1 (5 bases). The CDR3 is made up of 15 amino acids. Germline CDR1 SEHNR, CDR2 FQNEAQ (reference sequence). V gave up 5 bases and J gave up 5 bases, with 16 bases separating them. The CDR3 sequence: CASSRDGTARNTIYF. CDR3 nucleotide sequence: TGTGCCAGCAGCCGAGATGGGACCGCCCGAAACACCATATATTTT.

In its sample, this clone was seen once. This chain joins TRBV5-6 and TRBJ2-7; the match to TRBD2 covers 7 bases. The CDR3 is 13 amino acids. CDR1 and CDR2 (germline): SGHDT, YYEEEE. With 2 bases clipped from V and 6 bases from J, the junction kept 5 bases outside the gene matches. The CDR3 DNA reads TGTGCCAGCAGCTTTTGGGGGAGGGGCGAGCAGTACTTC. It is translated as CASSFWGRGEQYF.

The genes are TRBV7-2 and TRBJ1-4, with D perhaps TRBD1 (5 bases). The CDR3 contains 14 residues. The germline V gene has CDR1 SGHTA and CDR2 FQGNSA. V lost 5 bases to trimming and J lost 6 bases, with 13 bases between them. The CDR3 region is CASSIGHGYEKLFF. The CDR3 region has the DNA TGTGCCAGCAGCATCGGACATGGTTATGAAAAACTGTTTTTT.

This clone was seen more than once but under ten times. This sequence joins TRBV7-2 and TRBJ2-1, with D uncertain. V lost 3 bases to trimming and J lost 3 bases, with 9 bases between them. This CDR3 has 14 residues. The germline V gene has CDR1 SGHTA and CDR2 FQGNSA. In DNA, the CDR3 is TGTGCCAGCAGCTTTAGTGGGGTCTACAATGAGCAGTTCTTC. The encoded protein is CASSFSGVYNEQFF.

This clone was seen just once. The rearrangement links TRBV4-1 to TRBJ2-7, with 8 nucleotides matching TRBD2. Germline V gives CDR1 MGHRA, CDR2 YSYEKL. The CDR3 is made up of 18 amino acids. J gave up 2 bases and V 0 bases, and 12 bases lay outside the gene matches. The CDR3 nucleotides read TGCGCCAGCAGCCAAGATCCCTGGAACATAGCGGGGACCTACGAGCAGTACTTC. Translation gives CASSQDPWNIAGTYEQYF.

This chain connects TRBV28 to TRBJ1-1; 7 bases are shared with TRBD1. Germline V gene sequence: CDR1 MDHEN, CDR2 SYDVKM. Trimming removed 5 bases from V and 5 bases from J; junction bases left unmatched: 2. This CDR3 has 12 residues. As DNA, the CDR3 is TGTGCCAGCAGTCGACAGGGAACTGAAGCTTTCTTT. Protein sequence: CASSRQGTEAFF.

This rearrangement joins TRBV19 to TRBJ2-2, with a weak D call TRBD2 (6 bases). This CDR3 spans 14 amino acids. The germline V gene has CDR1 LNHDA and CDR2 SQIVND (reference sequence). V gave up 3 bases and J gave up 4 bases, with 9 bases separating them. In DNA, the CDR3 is TGTGCCAGTAGTATGGGGGGAAGCACCGGGGAGCTGTTTTTT. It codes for CASSMGGSTGELFF.